The 9 T cell receptor beta chains presented below share a single source sample, sequenced in a study of T cell responses to AZD1222 COVID-19 vaccine. Repertoires were generated with immunoSEQ multiplex PCR, while TCRdb's copy carries only in-frame clones and drops some. The sample lists around 140,000 clones; about nine tenths were seen once. The sequenced sample was peripheral blood, obtained on day 0 of AZD1222 vaccination. These receptors were collected from an adult in good health.

The J gene is TRBJ1-1, the V gene TRBV4-1; D is ambiguous. The CDR3 totals 15 residues. Trimming took off 3 bases at V and 0 bases at J, with 11 bases between the two ends. The germline gives CDR1 MGHRA, CDR2 YSYEKL. The CDR3 reads CASSQNTALNTEAFF. CDR3 nucleotides: TGCGCCAGCAGCCAGAACACCGCCTTGAACACTGAAGCTTTCTTT.

The CDR3 DNA is TGTGCCAGCAGTGAAGCGCTCGGCAGGGAGGACGGAAACACCATATATTTT. Residues: CASSEALGREDGNTIYF. The chain has TRBV6-1 and TRBJ1-3, with a weak D call TRBD1 (5 bases). The CDR3 length is 17 residues. Trimming took 0 bases from V and 4 from J, leaving 16 bases between them. Germline CDR1 MNHNS, CDR2 SASEGT.

V gene TRBV5-3 combines with J gene TRBJ1-3, with D uncertain. TRBV5-3 is treated as an ORF (open reading frame) with a function not yet certain. The CDR3 totals 15 residues. V was cut by 4 bases and J by 8 bases, with 19 bases left in between. The CDR3 loop reads CARSPTGVSGDTIYF. CDR3 bases: TGTGCCAGAAGCCCCACCGGGGTGTCCGGGGACACCATATATTTT.

The chain joins TRBV30 to TRBJ2-3, with TRBD2 as a possible D gene (7 bases). This CDR3 is 16 amino acids long. V was shortened by 0 bases and J by 5 bases, with 18 bases between the two germline ends. Germline CDR1 is GTSNPN and CDR2 is SVGIG (reference sequence). The CDR3 DNA reads as TGTGCCTGGAGTGTAAGGTCTCGGGGGGCGGGAGATACGCAGTATTTT. Protein sequence: CAWSVRSRGAGDTQYF.

This sequence joins TRBV20-1 and TRBJ1-2; weak D call: TRBD1 (5 bases). In germline, CDR1 is DFQATT, CDR2 SNEGSKA (reference sequence). This CDR3 has 11 amino acids. V lost 1 base to trimming and J lost 11 bases, with 11 bases between them. CDR3 in amino acids: CSARGGAQYTF. The CDR3 DNA follows: TGCAGTGCTAGAGGAGGGGCCCAATACACCTTC.

The V and J genes are TRBV11-2 and TRBJ1-6, with 7 bases fitting TRBD1. The CDR3 runs 16 residues. Germline trimming cut 6 bases from V and 4 bases from J; bases unmatched to any gene: 9. Germline V lookup: CDR1 SGHAT, CDR2 FQNNGV. The DNA for the CDR3 is TGTGCCAGCAGGCGGACAGGCAATTTATATAATTCACCCCTCCACTTT. Its translation: CASRRTGNLYNSPLHF.

V and J are TRBV5-1 and TRBJ1-5; D gene unclear. Germline V gives CDR1 SGHRS, CDR2 YFSETQ. The CDR3 totals 12 residues. V lost 0 bases, J lost 10 bases, and 8 bases lay in between. Here the CDR3 reads CASSLEVIPQHF. CDR3 DNA: TGCGCCAGCAGCTTGGAAGTGATTCCCCAGCATTTT.

The chain combines TRBV11-2 with TRBJ1-4; TRBD1 aligns across 7 bases. After removal of 5 bases from V and 3 bases from J, the junction contained 3 bases not matched to a gene. The CDR3 contains 14 residues. Germline V CDR1 and CDR2: SGHAT, FQNNGV. For the CDR3, the DNA is TGTGCCAGCAGCCTGGGACAGCCTAATGAAAAACTGTTTTTT. Its translation is CASSLGQPNEKLFF.

About this clone: One junction end does not reproduce the germline sequence, and a read error may be involved. The V gene is TRBV7-7, the J gene TRBJ2-7; the match to TRBD1 covers 9 bases. CDR1 is SSHAT, CDR2 FNYEAQ, per germline (reference sequence). The CDR3 sequence is 14 residues long. The CDR3: CASSPADRGYEQYF. For the CDR3, the DNA is TGTGCTAGCAGCCCAGCGGACAGGGGCTACGAGCAGTACTTC.